Following are 2 T cell receptor beta chains from one sample sequenced in a study of shared T cell receptors in the human thymus. Sequencing used immunoSEQ multiplex PCR; TCRdb keeps in-frame clones, though not all of them. The sample lists 630,000 or so clones, roughly 86% occurring once. This sample was also put to use in a study of human thymus T cells.

The sample taken for sequencing was thymocytes. The receptors derive from a boy under two years old with a congenital heart defect.

The chain recombines TRBV5-1 with TRBJ2-5, with D unclear. Trimming removed 3 bases at V and 1 base at J, with 4 bases between. There are 12 residues in the CDR3. Per germline, CDR1 SGHRS and CDR2 YFSETQ. The CDR3 DNA reads as TGCGCCAGCAGCTCCATCCAAGAGACCCAGTACTTC. It codes for CASSSIQETQYF.

This sequence joins TRBV5-4 and TRBJ2-5; 7 bases map to TRBD1. The V segment lost 4 bases and the J segment 2 bases; nucleotides outside the gene matches: 5. Germline CDR1 and CDR2: SGHNT and YYREEE (reference sequence). The CDR3 is 14 residues long. This chain's CDR3 is CASSLPGQQETQYF. The DNA for the CDR3 is TGTGCCAGCAGCCTGCCGGGACAGCAAGAGACCCAGTACTTC. The full variable domain, its missing parts supplied by reference TRBV5-4 and TRBJ2-5, is ETGVTQSPTHLIKTRGQQVTLRCSSQSGHNTVSWYQQALGQGPQFIFQYYREEENGRGNFPPRFSGLQFPNYSSELNVNALELDDSALYLCASSLPGQQETQYFGPGTRLLVL.